This T cell receptor (beta chain) was profiled in a study of regulatory T cells in long-lasting Graves disease. Background on the study: New Graves' disease cases had less than 3 months of antithyroid drugs.

This CDR3 is 15 amino acids long. Trimming stripped 3 bases from V and 2 bases from J, with 14 bases between. Germline lookup yields CDR1 SGHKS and CDR2 YYEKEE (reference sequence). HTBI primers from iRepertoire and Arm-PCR of CDR3 regions yielded the TCR beta libraries. In the original processing: Sequenced samples collectively carried 62 TRBV and 14 to 15 TRBJ segments. TCRdb ran MiXCR on the multiplex PCR reads and lists one entry per CDR3 protein. The V and J calls reflect TCRdb's pipeline rather than the authors' work. The sample contains hundreds of thousands of distinct CDR3 sequences, over 15% of which appear only once. Stated time point: newly diagnosed GD, antithyroid drugs for less than 3 months. Construction of the TCR library relied on RNA isolated from PBMCs. This clonotype was counted ten times or more. These data are also associated with another study on T cells in Graves' hyperthyroidism and ophthalmopathy.

The receptor comes from a woman in her thirties with Graves disease. The V gene is TRBV5-5, the J gene TRBJ1-1, with D possibly matching TRBD1 (6 bases). The material was peripheral blood mononuclear cells (PBMCs), obtained at new diagnosis, from a patient treated with antithyroid drugs. The CDR3 bases are TGTGCCAGCAGCTACGCGGGGGGGCGAAACACTGAAGCTTTCTTT. As protein: CASSYAGGRNTEAFF.